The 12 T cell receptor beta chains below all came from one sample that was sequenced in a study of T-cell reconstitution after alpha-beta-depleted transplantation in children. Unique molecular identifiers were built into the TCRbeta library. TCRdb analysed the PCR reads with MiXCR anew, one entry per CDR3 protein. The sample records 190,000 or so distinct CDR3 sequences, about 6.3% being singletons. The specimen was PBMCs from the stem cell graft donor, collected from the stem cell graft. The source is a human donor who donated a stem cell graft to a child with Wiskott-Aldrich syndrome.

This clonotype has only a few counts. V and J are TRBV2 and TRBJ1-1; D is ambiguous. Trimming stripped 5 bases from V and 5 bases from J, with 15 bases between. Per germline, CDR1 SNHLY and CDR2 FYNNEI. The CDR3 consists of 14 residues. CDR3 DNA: TGTGCCAGCAGTCCTCCCCCGGGCGGGACTGAAGCTTTCTTT. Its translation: CASSPPPGGTEAFF.

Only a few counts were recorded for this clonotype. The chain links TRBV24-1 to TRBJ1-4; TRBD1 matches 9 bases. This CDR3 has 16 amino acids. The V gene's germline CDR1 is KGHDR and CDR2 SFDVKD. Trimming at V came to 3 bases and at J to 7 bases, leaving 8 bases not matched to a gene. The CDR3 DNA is TGTGCCACCAGTGATGTTCGACAGGGGGGAGGTGAAAAACTGTTTTTT. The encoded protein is CATSDVRQGGGEKLFF.

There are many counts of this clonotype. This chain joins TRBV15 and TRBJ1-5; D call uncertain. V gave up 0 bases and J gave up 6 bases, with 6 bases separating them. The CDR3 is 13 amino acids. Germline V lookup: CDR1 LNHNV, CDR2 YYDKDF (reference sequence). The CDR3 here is CATSRDLIQPQHF. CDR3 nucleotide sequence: TGTGCCACCAGCAGAGATCTTATTCAGCCCCAGCATTTT.

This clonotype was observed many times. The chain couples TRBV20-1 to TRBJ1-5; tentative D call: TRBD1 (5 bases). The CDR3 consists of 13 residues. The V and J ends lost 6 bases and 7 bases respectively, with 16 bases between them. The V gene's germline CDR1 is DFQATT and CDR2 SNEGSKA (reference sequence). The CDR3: CSAHQGIVQPQHF. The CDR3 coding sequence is TGCAGTGCCCATCAGGGTATTGTCCAGCCCCAGCATTTT.

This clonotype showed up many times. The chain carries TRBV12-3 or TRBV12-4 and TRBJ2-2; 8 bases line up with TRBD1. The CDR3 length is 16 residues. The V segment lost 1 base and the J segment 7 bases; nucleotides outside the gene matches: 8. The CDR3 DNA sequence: TGTGCCAGCAGTTTAGAACCAGGGGGCAAGGTCGGGGAGCTGTTTTTT. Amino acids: CASSLEPGGKVGELFF.

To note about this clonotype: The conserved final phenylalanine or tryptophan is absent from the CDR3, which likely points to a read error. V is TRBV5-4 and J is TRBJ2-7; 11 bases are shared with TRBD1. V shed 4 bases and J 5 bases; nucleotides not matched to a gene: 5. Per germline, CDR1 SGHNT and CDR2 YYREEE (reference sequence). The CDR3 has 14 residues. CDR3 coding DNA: TGTGCCAGCAGCCTCAGGACAGGGGGCGACGAGCAGTACCTC. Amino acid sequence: CASSLRTGGDEQYL.

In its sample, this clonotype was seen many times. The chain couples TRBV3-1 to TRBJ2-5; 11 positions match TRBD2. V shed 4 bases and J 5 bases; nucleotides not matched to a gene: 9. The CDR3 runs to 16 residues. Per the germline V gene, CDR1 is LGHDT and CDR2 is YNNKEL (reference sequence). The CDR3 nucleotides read TGTGCCAGCAGCCTTAGCGGGAGGGCCAATAAGGAGACCCAGTACTTC. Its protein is CASSLSGRANKETQYF.

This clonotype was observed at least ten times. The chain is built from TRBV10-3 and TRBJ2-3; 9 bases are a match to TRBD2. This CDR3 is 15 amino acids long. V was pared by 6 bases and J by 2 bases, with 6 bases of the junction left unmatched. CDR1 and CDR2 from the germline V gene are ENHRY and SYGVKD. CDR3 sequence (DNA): TGTGCCATCAGGCGACTAGCGGAGAACACAGATACGCAGTATTTT. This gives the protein CAIRRLAENTDTQYF.

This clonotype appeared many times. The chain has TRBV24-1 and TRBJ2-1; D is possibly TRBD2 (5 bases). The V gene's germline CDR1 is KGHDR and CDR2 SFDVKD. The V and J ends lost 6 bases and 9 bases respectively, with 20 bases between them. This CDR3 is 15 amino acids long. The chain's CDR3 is CATSTRERDLSEQFF. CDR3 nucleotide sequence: TGTGCCACCAGTACCCGGGAAAGAGATCTCAGTGAGCAGTTCTTC.

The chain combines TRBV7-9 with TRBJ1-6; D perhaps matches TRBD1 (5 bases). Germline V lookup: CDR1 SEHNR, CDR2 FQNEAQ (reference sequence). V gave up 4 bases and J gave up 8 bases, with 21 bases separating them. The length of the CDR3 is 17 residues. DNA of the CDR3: TGTGCCAGCAGCTACAGCACGGGGGATCAGAAGCATTCACCCCTCCACTTT. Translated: CASSYSTGDQKHSPLHF.

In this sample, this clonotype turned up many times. The DNA of the CDR3 is TGTGCCAGCAGTAACGGACAGACAGATACGCAGTATTTT. It is translated as CASSNGQTDTQYF. The chain links TRBV6-2 or TRBV6-3 to TRBJ2-3; TRBD1 is a possible D gene (6 bases). Trimming removed 5 bases at V and 3 bases at J, with 9 bases between. From germline, CDR1 is MNHEY and CDR2 SVGEGT. The CDR3 totals 13 residues.

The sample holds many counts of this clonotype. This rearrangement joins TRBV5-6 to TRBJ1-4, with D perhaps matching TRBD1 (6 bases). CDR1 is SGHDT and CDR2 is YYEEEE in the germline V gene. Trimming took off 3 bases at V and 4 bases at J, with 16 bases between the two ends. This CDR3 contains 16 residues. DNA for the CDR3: TGTGCCAGCAGCTATAAGCAGGGGCCTCTTAATGAAAAACTGTTTTTT. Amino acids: CASSYKQGPLNEKLFF.